In this sample, the clone carrying this T cell receptor (beta chain) turned up many times. MiXCR was run by TCRdb on the 5' RACE reads, yielding one entry per CDR3 protein. The sample lists 130,000 or so distinct CDR3 sequences; about 6.4% were seen once. This entry comes from a study of CD8 T cells in ankylosing spondylitis. There are 17 residues in the CDR3. V was pared by 3 bases and J by 2 bases, with 5 bases of the junction left unmatched. Germline CDR1 SGHTA, CDR2 FQGNSA. Sequenced: blood, either unsorted or a sorted T cell fraction (not recorded which). This chain joins TRBV7-2 and TRBJ2-3; 13 nucleotides agree with TRBD2. This sequence originates from a male donor with ankylosing spondylitis or in good health (not recorded which). CDR3 loop: CASSFRGTSGTTDTQYF. Written as DNA, the CDR3 is TGTGCCAGCAGCTTTCGGGGGACTAGCGGGACCACAGATACGCAGTATTTT. Full variable domain (rest looked up from reference TRBV7-2 and TRBJ2-3): GAGVSQSPSNKVTEKGKDVELRCDPISGHTALYWYRQSLGQGLEFLIYFQGNSAPDKSGLPSDRFSAERTGGSVSTLTIQRTQQEDSAVYLCASSFRGTSGTTDTQYFGPGTRLTVL.